Shown below are 27 T cell receptor beta chains from a single sample sequenced in a study of siplizumab effects on memory and regulatory T cells. The protocol was immunoSEQ multiplex PCR, while the TCRdb copy is restricted to in-frame clones and leaves out a portion. The sample records 110,000 or so clones, around 90% being singletons. Material: Tregs sorted from blood. These receptors came from a human donor in good health.

Regarding this clone: Other DNA sequences in this sample translate to the same CDR3. CDR3: CASSLEGYGYTF. Written as DNA, the CDR3 is TGCGCCAGCAGCTTGGAGGGGTATGGCTACACCTTC. This rearrangement joins TRBV5-1 to TRBJ1-2; D might be TRBD1 (5 bases). Trimming removed 0 bases from V and 5 bases from J, with 5 bases in between. Germline V lookup: CDR1 SGHRS, CDR2 YFSETQ. The CDR3 runs to 12 residues.

This clone has a single count. The rearrangement links TRBV7-2 to TRBJ2-3; D perhaps matches TRBD2 (6 bases). V dropped 2 bases and J dropped 11 bases, with 14 bases sitting between them. This CDR3 has 13 amino acids. CDR1 and CDR2 from the germline V gene are SGHTA and FQGNSA. This CDR3 reads CASSLSGTQRQYF. DNA for the CDR3: TGTGCCAGCAGCTTATCTGGGACTCAAAGGCAGTATTTT.

This clone is a singleton in its sample. This sequence joins TRBV28 and TRBJ1-1; weak D call: TRBD1 (6 bases). The CDR3 runs 11 residues. Trimming shortened V by 9 bases and J by 5 bases, and 10 bases separated the two germline ends. CDR1 and CDR2 (germline): MDHEN, SYDVKM. The CDR3 region has the DNA TGTGCCAGTACAGGGTATACTGAAGCTTTCTTT. Amino acid sequence: CASTGYTEAFF.

This clone appeared a single time. The chain combines TRBV15 with TRBJ1-2; D gene unclear. Trimming pared 0 bases from V and 3 bases from J, leaving 14 bases between. From germline, CDR1 is LNHNV and CDR2 YYDKDF (reference sequence). The CDR3 extends over 16 amino acids. The CDR3 protein is CATSREIFQADYGYTF. CDR3 sequence (DNA): TGTGCCACCAGCAGAGAAATTTTTCAGGCTGACTATGGCTACACCTTC.

This clone was observed a handful of times. The chain has TRBV19 and TRBJ2-3; D call uncertain. The germline V gene has CDR1 LNHDA and CDR2 SQIVND (reference sequence). V was pared by 0 bases and J by 2 bases, with 15 bases between. CDR3 length equals 17 residues. CDR3 in amino acids: CASSIDPRIILTDTQYF. As DNA, the CDR3 is TGTGCCAGTAGTATAGATCCCAGGATAATCCTCACAGATACGCAGTATTTT.

The rearrangement joins TRBV5-4 to TRBJ2-1; no clear D. The V end lost 0 bases, the J end lost 0 bases, and 13 bases lay between the germline ends. This CDR3 has 17 residues. Per germline, CDR1 SGHNT and CDR2 YYREEE (reference sequence). Written as DNA, the CDR3 is TGTGCCAGCAGCTTGGATATTGGCAGCAGCTCCTACAATGAGCAGTTCTTC. Translating it yields CASSLDIGSSSYNEQFF.

As regards this clone: Other DNA sequences in the sample encode the same CDR3. The chain couples TRBV18 to TRBJ1-2, with 7 positions matching TRBD1. J gave up 4 bases and V 2 bases, and 1 base lay outside the gene matches. CDR1 and CDR2 from the germline V gene are KGHSH and LQKENI. The CDR3 runs 13 residues. The chain's CDR3 is CASSPDRAYGYTF. CDR3 DNA sequence: TGTGCCAGCTCACCAGACAGGGCCTATGGCTACACCTTC.

The chain has TRBV5-1 and TRBJ2-7; TRBD1 or TRBD2 may be the D gene (5 bases each). Germline V gene sequence: CDR1 SGHRS, CDR2 YFSETQ. Trimming took off 5 bases at V and 2 bases at J, with 17 bases between the two ends. The CDR3 runs 15 residues. The CDR3 sequence: CASRIAGTDTYEQYF. The DNA of the CDR3 is TGCGCCAGCAGGATAGCCGGGACGGACACCTACGAGCAGTACTTC.

The count of this clone is one. This chain joins TRBV25-1 and TRBJ2-7; 9 bases match TRBD1. The V gene's germline CDR1 is MGHDK and CDR2 SYGVNS. This CDR3 region has 17 residues. V shed 0 bases, J shed 9 bases, and the junction held 15 bases outside the gene matches. The CDR3, as DNA: TGTGCCAGCAGTGAATACGAGGGGGACAGGGAGCCCGTGGGGCAGTACTTC. It translates to CASSEYEGDREPVGQYF.

This clone was recorded only once. This chain connects TRBV15 to TRBJ2-3; possible D gene TRBD1, 6 bases. With 4 bases removed from V and 3 bases from J, the gap between germline ends came to 8 bases. Germline values: CDR1 LNHNV, CDR2 YYDKDF (reference sequence). The CDR3 length is 13 residues. The CDR3 nucleotides are TGTGCCACCAGCATAGGGGGTACAGATACGCAGTATTTT. Residues: CATSIGGTDTQYF.

The J gene is TRBJ1-1, the V gene TRBV30, with TRBD1 matching over 9 bases. This CDR3 is built from 13 residues. Germline V gene sequence: CDR1 GTSNPN, CDR2 SVGIG (reference sequence). V lost 4 bases to trimming and J lost 5 bases; unmatched junction nucleotides: 5. The CDR3 DNA follows: TGTGCCTGGACCAACAGGGGGCTAACTGAAGCTTTCTTT. Protein: CAWTNRGLTEAFF. The full variable domain, its missing parts supplied by reference TRBV30 and TRBJ1-1, is SQTIHQWPATLVQPVGSPLSLECTVEGTSNPNLYWYRQAAGRGLQLLFYSVGIGQISSEVPQNLSASRPQDRQFILSSKKLLLSDSGFYLCAWTNRGLTEAFFGQGTRLTVV.

The chain uses TRBV5-1 and TRBJ2-3; D remains unclear. Germline CDR1 SGHRS, CDR2 YFSETQ. Between the trimmed V and J ends, which lost 0 bases and 0 bases, there was a span of 8 bases. The length of the CDR3 is 15 residues. The CDR3, as DNA: TGCGCCAGCAGCTTGGGGCTATATAGCACAGATACGCAGTATTTT. Its protein product is CASSLGLYSTDTQYF.

The genes are TRBV5-1 and TRBJ2-3; D call uncertain. Germline assignment: CDR1 SGHRS and CDR2 YFSETQ. The CDR3 contains 13 residues. Between the trimmed V and J ends, which lost 7 bases and 1 base, there was a span of 10 bases. As DNA, the CDR3 is TGCGCCAGCGGGCTACCGGGCACAGATACGCAGTATTTT. Translation: CASGLPGTDTQYF.

The V call is TRBV18, the J call TRBJ1-3; D not certain. There are 18 residues in the CDR3. The V end lost 1 base, the J end lost 0 bases, and 16 bases lay between the germline ends. Looked up from germline, CDR1 is KGHSH and CDR2 is LQKENI. The CDR3 protein is CASSPRNTQAISGNTIYF. The CDR3 region has the DNA TGTGCCAGCTCACCACGTAATACGCAGGCGATCTCTGGAAACACCATATATTTT.

This clone was recorded only once. This chain connects TRBV7-4 to TRBJ2-1; D unresolved. The CDR3 totals 16 residues. Germline V lookup: CDR1 SGHVT, CDR2 SQSDAQ. Trimming removed 5 bases at V and 3 bases at J, with 17 bases between. The CDR3 spells CASSPPRLSDYNEQFF. The CDR3 coding sequence is TGTGCCAGCAGCCCTCCACGGCTATCCGACTACAATGAGCAGTTCTTC.

This chain joins TRBV11-2 and TRBJ1-2; TRBD1 matches 10 bases. This CDR3 is 17 amino acids long. The ends lost 1 base at V and 2 bases at J; junction bases unmatched: 7. CDR1 and CDR2 (germline): SGHAT, FQNNGV. The DNA of the CDR3 is TGTGCCAGCAGCTTAGGCGTGACAGGGGGCGCAAACTATGGCTACACCTTC. Translating it yields CASSLGVTGGANYGYTF.

The chain recombines TRBV18 with TRBJ2-7; D call uncertain. The CDR3 is made up of 12 amino acids. Trimming took off 3 bases at V and 5 bases at J, with 8 bases between the two ends. Per germline, CDR1 KGHSH and CDR2 LQKENI. The CDR3, as DNA: TGTGCCAGCTCACCTACGGCGGACGAGCAGTACTTC. Translating gives CASSPTADEQYF. The variable domain in full, completed from reference TRBV18 and TRBJ2-7, reads NAGVMQNPRHLVRRRGQEARLRCSPMKGHSHVYWYRQLPEEGLKFMVYLQKENIIDESGMPKERFSAEFPKEGPSILRIQQVVRGDSAAYFCASSPTADEQYFGPGTRLTVT.

This chain's CDR3 is CASSPTGFSREQYF. Written as DNA, the CDR3 is TGTGCCAGCAGTCCAACGGGGTTTTCACGCGAGCAGTACTTC. The chain employs TRBV25-1 and TRBJ2-7; weak D call: TRBD2 (5 bases). Germline V gene sequence: CDR1 MGHDK, CDR2 SYGVNS. Between the trimmed V and J ends, which lost 5 bases and 6 bases, there was a span of 17 bases. There are 14 residues in the CDR3.

The genes are TRBV7-2 and TRBJ1-5; D not resolved. Germline V gene data show CDR1 as SGHTA and CDR2 as FQGNSA. V gave up 5 bases and J gave up 9 bases, with 14 bases separating them. This CDR3 has 13 residues. CDR3 DNA: TGTGCCAGCAGCGCGGACGATTACCTGCCCCAGCATTTT. Translating gives CASSADDYLPQHF.

The genes are TRBV6-1 and TRBJ1-6; D remains ambiguous. Per germline, CDR1 MNHNS and CDR2 SASEGT. Deletions cut 5 bases from V and 7 bases from J, with 6 bases between. The length of the CDR3 is 12 residues. Here the CDR3 reads CASSPINSPLHF. In DNA form, the CDR3 reads TGTGCCAGCAGTCCTATCAATTCACCCCTCCACTTT.

The genes are TRBV4-2 and TRBJ2-5, with D tentatively TRBD1 or TRBD2 (5 bases each). The CDR3 spans 12 residues. V was cut by 0 bases and J by 6 bases, with 5 bases left in between. Germline loops: CDR1 LGHNA, CDR2 YNFKEQ. The CDR3 bases are TGTGCCAGCAGCCAAGAGGGACAGACCCAGTACTTC. Protein sequence: CASSQEGQTQYF.

V gene TRBV6-5 combines with J gene TRBJ2-3; either TRBD1 or TRBD2 may supply D (5 bases each). V was shortened by 0 bases and J by 6 bases, with 13 bases between the two germline ends. Per the germline V gene, CDR1 is MNHEY and CDR2 is SVGAGI. The CDR3 sequence is 15 residues long. CDR3 protein: CASSYSWGSGDTQYF. The CDR3 nucleotides read TGTGCCAGCAGTTACTCCTGGGGGTCGGGCGATACGCAGTATTTT.

V and J are TRBV28 and TRBJ1-2, with TRBD1 as a possible D gene (6 bases). Trimming removed 9 bases from V and 4 bases from J, with 18 bases in between. The CDR3 totals 14 residues. Per germline, CDR1 MDHEN and CDR2 SYDVKM. The CDR3: CASSTGGAGYGYTF. DNA of the CDR3: TGTGCCAGTTCCACCGGGGGGGCAGGCTATGGCTACACCTTC.

The J gene is TRBJ2-3, the V gene TRBV5-1; no clear D. CDR3 length: 15 amino acids. Germline lookup yields CDR1 SGHRS and CDR2 YFSETQ. V was cut by 4 bases and J by 1 base, with 13 bases left in between. CDR3 sequence: CASSPRGLRTDTQYF. The CDR3 DNA reads as TGCGCCAGCAGCCCCAGAGGTCTACGCACAGATACGCAGTATTTT.

The rearrangement links TRBV6-5 to TRBJ1-1; the match to TRBD1 covers 10 bases. CDR1 and CDR2 (germline): MNHEY, SVGAGI. The CDR3 extends over 14 amino acids. The J segment lost 4 bases and the V segment lost 6 bases, leaving 5 bases of the junction unmatched. In nucleotides, the CDR3 is TGTGCCAGCAGCCAACGGACAGGGGGCACTGAAGCTTTCTTT. It encodes CASSQRTGGTEAFF.

This chain joins TRBV13 and TRBJ1-1; unclear D gene. V lost 0 bases and J 0 bases, leaving 8 bases between the germline ends. The CDR3 has 15 amino acids. Germline CDR1 is PRHDT and CDR2 is FYEKMQ (reference sequence). The CDR3 sequence is CASSLGPQMNTEAFF. CDR3 DNA sequence: TGTGCCAGCAGCTTAGGCCCACAGATGAACACTGAAGCTTTCTTT.

V is TRBV6-5 and J is TRBJ1-1; D unclear. V was clipped by 8 bases and J by 1 base, with 11 bases between them. This CDR3 comprises 13 residues. Germline V gives CDR1 MNHEY, CDR2 SVGAGI. The CDR3 bases are TGTGCCAGCGGGCGGACGGCGAACACTGAAGCTTTCTTT. Encoded protein: CASGRTANTEAFF.